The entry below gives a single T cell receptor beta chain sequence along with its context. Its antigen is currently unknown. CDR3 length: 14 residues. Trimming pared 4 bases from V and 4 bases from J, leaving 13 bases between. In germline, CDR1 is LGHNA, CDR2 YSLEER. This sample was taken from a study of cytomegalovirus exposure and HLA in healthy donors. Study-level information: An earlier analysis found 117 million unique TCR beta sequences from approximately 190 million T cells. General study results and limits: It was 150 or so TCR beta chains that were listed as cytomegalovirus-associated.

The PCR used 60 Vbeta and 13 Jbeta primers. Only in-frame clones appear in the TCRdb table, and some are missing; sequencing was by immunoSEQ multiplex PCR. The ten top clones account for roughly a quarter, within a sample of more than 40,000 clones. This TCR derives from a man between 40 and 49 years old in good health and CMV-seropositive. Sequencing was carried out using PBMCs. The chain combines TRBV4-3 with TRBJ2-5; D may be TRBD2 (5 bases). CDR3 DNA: TGCGCCAGCAGCCCGGGGTGGCAGTTAGAGACCCAGTACTTC. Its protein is CASSPGWQLETQYF.